These 9 T cell receptor beta chains were all obtained from the same sample, sequenced in a study of metastatic and nonmetastatic thyroid tumors. TCRdb reanalyzed the PCR reads via MiXCR. Seen here are around 70,000 clones, around 19% observed once, and the top ten hold 10% to 15%. Not a single patient had been given any form of treatment at any point before undergoing thyroid surgery. Sequenced input: blood. These receptors all come from a female donor with papillary thyroid cancer or a benign thyroid nodule (not recorded which). Some clones in this sample may be carry-over from other donors' samples.

This clone appeared many times. V usage is TRBV10-3 and J usage is TRBJ1-3; D might be TRBD1 (5 bases). There are 15 residues in the CDR3. With 3 bases removed from V and 4 bases from J, the gap between germline ends came to 13 bases. Germline V gene data show CDR1 as ENHRY and CDR2 as SYGVKD. The CDR3 region has the DNA TGTGCCATCAGTGACCCCCCGGGGGACGGAAACACCATATATTTT. The encoded protein is CAISDPPGDGNTIYF.

In its sample, this clone was seen many times. This rearrangement joins TRBV18 to TRBJ2-5; 10 bases match TRBD2. The CDR3 runs 16 residues. The junction had 8 bases not matched to a gene; V was cut back by 2 bases and J by 5 bases. Per the germline V gene, CDR1 is KGHSH and CDR2 is LQKENI. CDR3 amino acids: CASSPMLLAGVETQYF. For the CDR3, the DNA is TGTGCCAGCTCACCAATGCTTCTAGCGGGAGTGGAGACCCAGTACTTC.

This clone has just a few counts. The chain recombines TRBV18 with TRBJ2-7, with D possibly being TRBD1 (6 bases). In germline, CDR1 is KGHSH, CDR2 LQKENI. The CDR3 has 14 amino acids. V lost 3 bases, J lost 0 bases, and 9 bases lay in between. CDR3 nucleotides: TGTGCCAGCTCACCTGGACAGTTCTCCTACGAGCAGTACTTC. Its translation is CASSPGQFSYEQYF.

This clone came up many times. The V gene is TRBV6-5, the J gene TRBJ2-3; 9 nucleotides align to TRBD2. Germline CDR1 is MNHEY and CDR2 is SVGAGI. CDR3 length: 16 amino acids. The V and J ends lost 2 bases and 1 base, in that order; junction bases with no gene match: 4. CDR3 residues: CASSYAGGVGTDTQYF. DNA for the CDR3: TGTGCCAGCAGTTACGCGGGAGGGGTGGGCACAGATACGCAGTATTTT.

This clone was seen repeatedly, ten times or more. This chain joins TRBV24-1 and TRBJ1-2; tentative D call: TRBD1 (6 bases). Germline lookup yields CDR1 KGHDR and CDR2 SFDVKD. Trimming removed 2 bases at V and 0 bases at J, with 18 bases between. This CDR3 region has 18 residues. CDR3 amino acids: CATSDSEPTGHPNYGYTF. The DNA of the CDR3 is TGTGCCACCAGTGATTCGGAACCCACAGGGCACCCTAACTATGGCTACACCTTC.

Many counts were recorded for this clone. The genes are TRBV4-1 and TRBJ1-2, with unresolved D. Per the germline V gene, CDR1 is MGHRA and CDR2 is YSYEKL. The CDR3 extends over 14 amino acids. Trimming removed 0 bases from V and 3 bases from J, with 8 bases in between. CDR3 sequence: CASSQEYRDYGYTF. Here the CDR3 DNA reads TGCGCCAGCAGCCAAGAATACAGAGACTATGGCTACACCTTC.

This clone was counted between two and nine times. The rearrangement links TRBV6-1 to TRBJ1-2; 8 bases match TRBD1. The length of the CDR3 is 13 residues. Germline loops: CDR1 MNHNS, CDR2 SASEGT. J gave up 2 bases and V 6 bases, and 2 bases lay outside the gene matches. This CDR3 reads CASRRTGNYGYTF. CDR3 nucleotide sequence: TGTGCCAGCAGGCGGACAGGGAACTATGGCTACACCTTC.

This clone was seen ten or more times. This chain joins TRBV3-1 and TRBJ2-1; 14 nucleotides match TRBD2. Germline values: CDR1 LGHDT, CDR2 YNNKEL (reference sequence). The CDR3 has 14 amino acids. The junction had 5 bases not matched to a gene; V was cut back by 6 bases and J by 10 bases. The CDR3, as DNA: TGTGCCAGCAGGCAGACTAGCGGGAGGGACGAGCAGTTCTTC. It codes for CASRQTSGRDEQFF.

The chain combines TRBV6-1 with TRBJ2-1, with 9 bases matching TRBD1. This CDR3 is 15 amino acids long. V shed 5 bases and J 6 bases; nucleotides not matched to a gene: 8. Germline lookup yields CDR1 MNHNS and CDR2 SASEGT. CDR3 in DNA: TGTGCCAGCAGTCGCGGGACAGGGCAAGGCAATGAGCAGTTCTTC. It codes for CASSRGTGQGNEQFF.